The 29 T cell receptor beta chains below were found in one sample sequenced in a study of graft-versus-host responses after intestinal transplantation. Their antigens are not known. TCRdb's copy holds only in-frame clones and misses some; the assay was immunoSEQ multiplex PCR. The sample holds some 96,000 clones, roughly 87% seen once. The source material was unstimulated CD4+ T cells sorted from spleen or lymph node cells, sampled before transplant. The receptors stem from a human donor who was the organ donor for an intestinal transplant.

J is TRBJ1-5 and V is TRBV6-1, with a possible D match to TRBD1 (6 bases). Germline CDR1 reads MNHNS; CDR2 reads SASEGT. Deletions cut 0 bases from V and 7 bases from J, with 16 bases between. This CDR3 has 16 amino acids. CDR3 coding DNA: TGTGCCAGCAGTGAAGCCGTTGCGGGGGCACGACAGCCCCAGCATTTT. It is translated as CASSEAVAGARQPQHF.

This CDR3 reads CASSLGSAGTSTDTQYF. The CDR3 DNA reads as TGTGCCAGCAGCTTAGGGTCGGCGGGGACTAGCACAGATACGCAGTATTTT. The V call is TRBV11-3, the J call TRBJ2-3; TRBD2 might be the D (6 bases). Germline CDR1 and CDR2: SGHNT and YENEEA. V lost 1 base, J lost 0 bases, and 14 bases lay in between. This CDR3 is built from 17 residues. The entire variable domain, with the rest obtained from reference TRBV11-3 and TRBJ2-3, is as follows: EAGVVQSPRYKIIEKKQPVAFWCNPISGHNTLYWYLQNLGQGPELLIRYENEEAVDDSQLPKDRFSAERLKGVDSTLKIQPAELGDSAVYLCASSLGSAGTSTDTQYFGPGTRLTVL.

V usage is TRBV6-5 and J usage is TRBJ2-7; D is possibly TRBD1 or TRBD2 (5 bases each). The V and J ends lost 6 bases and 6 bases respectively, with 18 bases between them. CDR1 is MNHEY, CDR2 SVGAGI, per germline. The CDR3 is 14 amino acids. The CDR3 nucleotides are TGTGCCAGCAGCTCACCGGGACGGCCTGCCGAGCAGTACTTC. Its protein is CASSSPGRPAEQYF.

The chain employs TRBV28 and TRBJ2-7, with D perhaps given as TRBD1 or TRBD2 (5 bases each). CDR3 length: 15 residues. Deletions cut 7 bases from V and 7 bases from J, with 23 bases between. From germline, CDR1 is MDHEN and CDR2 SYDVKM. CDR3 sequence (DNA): TGTGCCAGCACCACCGGGGCACTGGGTACATTAGAGCAGTACTTC. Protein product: CASTTGALGTLEQYF.

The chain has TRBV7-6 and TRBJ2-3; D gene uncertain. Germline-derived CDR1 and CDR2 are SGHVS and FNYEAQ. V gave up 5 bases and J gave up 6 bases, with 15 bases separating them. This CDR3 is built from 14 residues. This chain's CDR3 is CASSLDVGRDTQYF. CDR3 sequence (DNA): TGTGCCAGCAGCCTCGACGTGGGCAGGGATACGCAGTATTTT.

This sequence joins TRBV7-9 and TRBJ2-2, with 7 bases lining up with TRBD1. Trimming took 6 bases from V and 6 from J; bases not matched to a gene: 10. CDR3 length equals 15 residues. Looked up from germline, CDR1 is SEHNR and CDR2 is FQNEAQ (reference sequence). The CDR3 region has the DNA TGTGCCAGCAGTTCAAACTCGGGACAGTCCGGGGAGCTGTTTTTT. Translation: CASSSNSGQSGELFF.

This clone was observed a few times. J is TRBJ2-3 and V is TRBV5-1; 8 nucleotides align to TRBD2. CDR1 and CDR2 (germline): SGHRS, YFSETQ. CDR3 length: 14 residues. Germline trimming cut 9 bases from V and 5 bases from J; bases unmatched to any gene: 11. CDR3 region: CATGSSGLGDTQYF. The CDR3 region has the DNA TGCGCCACCGGGTCTAGCGGGCTTGGAGATACGCAGTATTTT.

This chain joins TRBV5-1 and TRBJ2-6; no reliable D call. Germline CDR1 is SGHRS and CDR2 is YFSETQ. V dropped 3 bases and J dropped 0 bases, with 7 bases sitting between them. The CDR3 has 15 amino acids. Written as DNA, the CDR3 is TGCGCCAGCAGCTATCCTGACTCTGGGGCCAACGTCCTGACTTTC. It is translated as CASSYPDSGANVLTF.

The CDR3 loop reads CASIIFQTGERVRNQETQYF. CDR3 coding DNA: TGCGCCAGCATCATTTTCCAAACAGGGGAAAGGGTCAGGAACCAAGAGACCCAGTACTTC. V is TRBV5-1 and J is TRBJ2-5, with 7 bases aligning to TRBD1. Germline trimming cut 6 bases from V and 0 bases from J; bases unmatched to any gene: 23. CDR1 SGHRS and CDR2 YFSETQ come from the germline V gene. This CDR3 is 20 amino acids long.

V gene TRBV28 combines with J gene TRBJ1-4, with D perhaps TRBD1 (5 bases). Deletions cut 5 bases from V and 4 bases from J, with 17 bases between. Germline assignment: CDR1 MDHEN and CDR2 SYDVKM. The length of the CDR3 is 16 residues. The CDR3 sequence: CASSLPPRGVNEKLFF. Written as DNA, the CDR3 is TGTGCCAGCAGTCTCCCTCCTCGGGGGGTTAATGAAAAACTGTTTTTT.

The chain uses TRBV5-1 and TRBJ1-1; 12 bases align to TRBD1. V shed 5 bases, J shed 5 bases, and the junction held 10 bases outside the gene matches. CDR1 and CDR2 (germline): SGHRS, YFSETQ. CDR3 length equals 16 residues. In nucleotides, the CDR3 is TGCGCCAGCAGATCCGGGACAGGGGGCCGTAGTACTGAAGCTTTCTTT. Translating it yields CASRSGTGGRSTEAFF.

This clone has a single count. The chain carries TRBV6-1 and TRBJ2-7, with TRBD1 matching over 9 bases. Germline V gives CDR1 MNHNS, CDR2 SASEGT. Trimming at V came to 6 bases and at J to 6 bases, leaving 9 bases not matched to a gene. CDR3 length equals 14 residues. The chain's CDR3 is CASRQQGATVEQYF. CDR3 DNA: TGTGCCAGCAGACAACAGGGGGCTACGGTCGAGCAGTACTTC.

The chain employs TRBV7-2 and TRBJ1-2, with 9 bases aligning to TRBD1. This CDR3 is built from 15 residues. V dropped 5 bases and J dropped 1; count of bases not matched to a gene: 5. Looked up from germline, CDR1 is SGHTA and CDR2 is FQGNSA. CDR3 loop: CASSAPDRGNYGYTF. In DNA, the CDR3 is TGTGCCAGCAGCGCCCCGGACAGGGGTAACTATGGCTACACCTTC.

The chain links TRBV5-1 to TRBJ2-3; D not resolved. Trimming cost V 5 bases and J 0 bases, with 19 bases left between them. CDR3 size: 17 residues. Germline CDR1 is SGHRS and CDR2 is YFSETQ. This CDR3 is CASSHGEQSTSTDTQYF. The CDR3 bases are TGCGCCAGCAGTCATGGAGAACAGAGTACTAGCACAGATACGCAGTATTTT. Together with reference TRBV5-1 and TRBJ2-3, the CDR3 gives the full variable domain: KAGVTQTPRYLIKTRGQQVTLSCSPISGHRSVSWYQQTPGQGLQFLFEYFSETQRNKGNFPGRFSGRQFSNSRSEMNVSTLELGDSALYLCASSHGEQSTSTDTQYFGPGTRLTVL.

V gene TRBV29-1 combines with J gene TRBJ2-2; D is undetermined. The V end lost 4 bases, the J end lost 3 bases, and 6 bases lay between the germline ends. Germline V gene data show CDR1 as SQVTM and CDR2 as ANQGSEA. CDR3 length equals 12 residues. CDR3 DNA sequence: TGCAGCGTTGCTGGGGACACCGGGGAGCTGTTTTTT. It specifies CSVAGDTGELFF.

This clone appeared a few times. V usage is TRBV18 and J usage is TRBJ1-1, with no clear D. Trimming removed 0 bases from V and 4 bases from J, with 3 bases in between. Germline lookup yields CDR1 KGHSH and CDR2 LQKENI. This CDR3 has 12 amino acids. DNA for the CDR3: TGTGCCAGCTCACCACCACGCACTGAAGCTTTCTTT. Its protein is CASSPPRTEAFF.

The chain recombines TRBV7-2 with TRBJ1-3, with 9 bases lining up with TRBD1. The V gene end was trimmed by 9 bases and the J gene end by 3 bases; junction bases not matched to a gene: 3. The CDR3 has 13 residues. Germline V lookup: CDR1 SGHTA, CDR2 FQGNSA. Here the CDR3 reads CASKTGGGNTIYF. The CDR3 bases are TGTGCCAGTAAGACAGGGGGTGGAAACACCATATATTTT. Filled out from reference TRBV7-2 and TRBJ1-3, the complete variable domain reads GAGVSQSPSNKVTEKGKDVELRCDPISGHTALYWYRQSLGQGLEFLIYFQGNSAPDKSGLPSDRFSAERTGGSVSTLTIQRTQQEDSAVYLCASKTGGGNTIYFGEGSWLTVV.

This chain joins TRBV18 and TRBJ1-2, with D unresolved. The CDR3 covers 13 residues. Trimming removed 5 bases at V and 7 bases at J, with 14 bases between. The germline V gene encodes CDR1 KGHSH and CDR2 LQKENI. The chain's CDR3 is CASSGVEGGGYTF. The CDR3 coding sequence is TGTGCCAGCTCAGGTGTTGAGGGAGGTGGCTACACCTTC.

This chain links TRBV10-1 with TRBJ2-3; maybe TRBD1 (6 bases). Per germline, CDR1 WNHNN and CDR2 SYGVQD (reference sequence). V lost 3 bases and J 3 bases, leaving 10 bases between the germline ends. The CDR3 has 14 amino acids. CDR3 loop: CASSEIGQTDTQYF. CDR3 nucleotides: TGCGCCAGCAGTGAAATCGGACAGACAGATACGCAGTATTTT.

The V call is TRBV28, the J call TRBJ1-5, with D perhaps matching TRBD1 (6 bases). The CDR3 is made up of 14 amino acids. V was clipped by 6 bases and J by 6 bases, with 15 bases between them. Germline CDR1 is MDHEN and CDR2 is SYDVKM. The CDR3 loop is CASRTRQDGQPQHF. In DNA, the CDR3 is TGTGCCAGCAGAACCCGACAGGATGGTCAGCCCCAGCATTTT.

The CDR3 sequence: CASSLDPVSTDTQYF. Here the CDR3 DNA reads TGTGCCAGCAGCTTAGACCCAGTAAGCACAGATACGCAGTATTTT. The chain has TRBV7-9 and TRBJ2-3; unclear D gene. Germline V gene data show CDR1 as SEHNR and CDR2 as FQNEAQ (reference sequence). The length of the CDR3 is 15 residues. V lost 1 base and J lost 0, with 8 bases in between.

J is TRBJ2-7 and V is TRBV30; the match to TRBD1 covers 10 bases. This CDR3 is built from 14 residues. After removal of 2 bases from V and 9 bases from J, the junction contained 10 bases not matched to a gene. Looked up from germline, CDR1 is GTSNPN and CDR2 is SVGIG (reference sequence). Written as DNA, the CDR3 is TGTGCCTGGAGTAATATCGGGACAGGGGAACGGCAGTACTTC. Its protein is CAWSNIGTGERQYF.

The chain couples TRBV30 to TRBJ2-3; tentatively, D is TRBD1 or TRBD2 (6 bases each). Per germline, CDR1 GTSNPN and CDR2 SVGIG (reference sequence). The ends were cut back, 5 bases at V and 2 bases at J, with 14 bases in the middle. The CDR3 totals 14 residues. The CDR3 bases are TGTGCCTGGGGCCTAGGGGGGATCACAGATACGCAGTATTTT. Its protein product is CAWGLGGITDTQYF. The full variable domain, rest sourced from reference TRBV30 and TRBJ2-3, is SQTIHQWPATLVQPVGSPLSLECTVEGTSNPNLYWYRQAAGRGLQLLFYSVGIGQISSEVPQNLSASRPQDRQFILSSKKLLLSDSGFYLCAWGLGGITDTQYFGPGTRLTVL.

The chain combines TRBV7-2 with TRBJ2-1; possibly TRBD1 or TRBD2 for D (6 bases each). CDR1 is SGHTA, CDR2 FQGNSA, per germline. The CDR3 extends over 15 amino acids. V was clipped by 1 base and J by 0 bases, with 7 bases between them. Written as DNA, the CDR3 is TGTGCCAGCAGCTTAGGGGGGGCCTCCTACAATGAGCAGTTCTTC. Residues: CASSLGGASYNEQFF. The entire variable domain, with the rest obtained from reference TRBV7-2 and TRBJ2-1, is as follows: GAGVSQSPSNKVTEKGKDVELRCDPISGHTALYWYRQSLGQGLEFLIYFQGNSAPDKSGLPSDRFSAERTGGSVSTLTIQRTQQEDSAVYLCASSLGGASYNEQFFGPGTRLTVL.

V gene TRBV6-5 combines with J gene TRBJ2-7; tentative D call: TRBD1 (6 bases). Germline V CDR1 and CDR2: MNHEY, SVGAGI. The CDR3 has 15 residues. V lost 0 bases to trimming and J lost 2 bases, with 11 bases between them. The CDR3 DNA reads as TGTGCCAGCAGTTACTCTCACGGACAGACCTACGAGCAGTACTTC. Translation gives CASSYSHGQTYEQYF.

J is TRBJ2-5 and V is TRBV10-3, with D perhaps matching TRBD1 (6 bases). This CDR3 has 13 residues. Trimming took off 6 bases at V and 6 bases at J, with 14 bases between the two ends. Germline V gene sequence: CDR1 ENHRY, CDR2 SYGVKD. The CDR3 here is CAISPTGEQTQYF. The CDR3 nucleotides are TGTGCCATCAGCCCGACAGGAGAGCAGACCCAGTACTTC.

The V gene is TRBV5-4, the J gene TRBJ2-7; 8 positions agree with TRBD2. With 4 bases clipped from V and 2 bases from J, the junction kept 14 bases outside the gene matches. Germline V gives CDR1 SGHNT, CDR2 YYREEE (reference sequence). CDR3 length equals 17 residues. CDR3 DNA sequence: TGTGCCAGCAGCCCCCCGGGGGTAGCGGGGAGAACCTACGAGCAGTACTTC. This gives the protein CASSPPGVAGRTYEQYF.

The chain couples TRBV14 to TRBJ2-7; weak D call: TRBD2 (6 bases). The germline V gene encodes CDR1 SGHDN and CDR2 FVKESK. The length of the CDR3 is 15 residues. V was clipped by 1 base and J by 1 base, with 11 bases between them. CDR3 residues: CASSQVDRGSYEQYF. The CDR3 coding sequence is TGTGCCAGCAGCCAAGTGGACCGGGGGTCCTACGAGCAGTACTTC. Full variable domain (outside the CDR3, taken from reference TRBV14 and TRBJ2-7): EAGVTQFPSHSVIEKGQTVTLRCDPISGHDNLYWYRRVMGKEIKFLLHFVKESKQDESGMPNNRFLAERTGGTYSTLKVQPAELEDSGVYFCASSQVDRGSYEQYFGPGTRLTVT.

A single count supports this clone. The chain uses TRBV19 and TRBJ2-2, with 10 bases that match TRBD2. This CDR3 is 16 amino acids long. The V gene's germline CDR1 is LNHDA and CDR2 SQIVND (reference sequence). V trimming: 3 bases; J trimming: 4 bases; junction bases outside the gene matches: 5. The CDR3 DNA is TGTGCCAGTAGTATGAAGCTAGCGGGGGCCACCGGGGAGCTGTTTTTT. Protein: CASSMKLAGATGELFF.